The 16 T cell receptor beta chains below were found in one sample sequenced in a study of cytomegalovirus exposure and HLA in healthy donors (dated by TCRdb to 2015 to 2018). Library construction relied on the immunoSEQ multiplex PCR assay. The multiplex PCR relied on a mix of 60 forward primers for TCR Vbeta segments and 13 reverse primers for TCR Jbeta segments. TCRdb mirrors the immuneACCESS table, restricted to in-frame sequences. Some clones are absent from its copies; in checked studies, under half trace to an unresolved V gene, and the reason for the others is unknown. The sample contains over 110,000 clones, roughly 80% of them found a single time. 8.8% of the sample lies in the top ten. The material sequenced was PBMCs. These receptors were obtained from a woman aged 45-59 years in good health and CMV-seropositive.

This clone was recorded a few times. The rearrangement joins TRBV5-4 to TRBJ2-2; 7 positions agree with TRBD1. J lost 6 bases, V lost 4 bases, and 6 bases had no gene match. The germline CDR1 and CDR2 sequences are SGHNT and YYREEE (reference sequence). The CDR3 covers 14 residues. The CDR3 region has the DNA TGTGCCAGCAGCCCAGGGGGATTCGCCGGGGAGCTGTTTTTT. It translates to CASSPGGFAGELFF.

Concerning this clone: A read error may produce the germline difference seen at one junction end. The chain combines TRBV18 with TRBJ1-5; D possibly corresponds to TRBD1 (6 bases). Per germline, CDR1 KGHSH and CDR2 LQKENI. The length of the CDR3 is 14 residues. CDR3 nucleotide sequence: TGTGTCAGCTCACCGTCAGGGGAGGGTCAGCCCCAGCATTTT. It specifies CVSSPSGEGQPQHF.

The CDR3 here is CASSASRPREQYF. The CDR3 DNA follows: TGTGCCAGCAGTGCGTCTAGACCGAGGGAGCAGTACTTC. The chain carries TRBV6-5 and TRBJ2-7, with D hard to call. This CDR3 contains 13 residues. Trimming pared 5 bases from V and 7 bases from J, leaving 15 bases between. Germline-derived CDR1 and CDR2 are MNHEY and SVGAGI.

V is TRBV9 and J is TRBJ1-1, with TRBD1 matching 8 bases. This CDR3 has 16 amino acids. Per germline, CDR1 SGDLS and CDR2 YYNGEE. V shed 3 bases and J 4 bases; nucleotides not matched to a gene: 11. CDR3 sequence: CASSAFRGQEGTEAFF. CDR3 DNA sequence: TGTGCCAGCAGCGCCTTCCGGGGACAGGAGGGCACTGAAGCTTTCTTT. The variable domain in full, completed from reference TRBV9 and TRBJ1-1, reads DSGVTQTPKHLITATGQRVTLRCSPRSGDLSVYWYQQSLDQGLQFLIQYYNGEERAKGNILERFSAQQFPDLHSELNLSSLELGDSALYFCASSAFRGQEGTEAFFGQGTRLTVV.

The rearrangement links TRBV6-5 to TRBJ1-5; TRBD1 matches at 7 bases. Germline CDR1 is MNHEY and CDR2 is SVGAGI. V lost 6 bases to trimming and J lost 2 bases; unmatched junction nucleotides: 7. CDR3 length: 15 residues. CDR3 bases: TGTGCCAGCAGACGGGACAGAGGAGGCAATCAGCCCCAGCATTTT. Amino acids: CASRRDRGGNQPQHF.

V and J are TRBV5-1 and TRBJ2-5; possibly TRBD2 for D (5 bases). Between the trimmed V and J ends, which lost 0 bases and 5 bases, there was a span of 17 bases. The CDR3 covers 16 residues. Germline V CDR1 and CDR2: SGHRS, YFSETQ. The CDR3 loop is CASSLVVSGRGETQYF. CDR3 DNA: TGCGCCAGCAGCTTGGTTGTCAGTGGAAGAGGGGAGACCCAGTACTTC.

The chain joins TRBV4-3 to TRBJ2-7; D perhaps matches TRBD2 (6 bases). Germline lookup yields CDR1 LGHNA and CDR2 YSLEER. CDR3 length equals 13 residues. The V gene lost 11 bases and the J gene lost 4 bases, with 18 bases spanning the gap. DNA of the CDR3: TGCGCCCCAATCGAGCGGGTGGATTACGAGCAGTACTTC. Protein sequence: CAPIERVDYEQYF.

The chain links TRBV6-5 to TRBJ1-4, with D possibly being TRBD1 (6 bases). The CDR3 contains 16 residues. Trimming removed 3 bases at V and 1 base at J, with 12 bases between. Germline lookup yields CDR1 MNHEY and CDR2 SVGAGI. The chain's CDR3 is CASSYLQGLTNEKLFF. The CDR3, as DNA: TGTGCCAGCAGTTATCTACAGGGATTAACTAATGAAAAACTGTTTTTT.

V usage is TRBV5-6 and J usage is TRBJ1-5; the match to TRBD1 covers 10 bases. Germline CDR1 reads SGHDT; CDR2 reads YYEEEE. There are 15 residues in the CDR3. Trimming cost V 5 bases and J 4 bases; bases outside gene matches: 6. The CDR3 loop is CASSRDRGNNQPQHF. DNA for the CDR3: TGTGCCAGCAGTCGGGACAGGGGAAATAATCAGCCCCAGCATTTT.

V usage is TRBV28 and J usage is TRBJ1-6, with TRBD1 matching 11 bases. Germline trimming cut 6 bases from V and 8 bases from J; bases unmatched to any gene: 3. CDR3 length equals 14 residues. Germline V gives CDR1 MDHEN, CDR2 SYDVKM. The CDR3 here is CASRGTGGYSPLHF. As DNA, the CDR3 is TGTGCCAGCAGGGGGACAGGGGGTTATTCACCCCTCCACTTT.

This chain uses TRBV28 with TRBJ2-7; D not resolved. Looked up from germline, CDR1 is MDHEN and CDR2 is SYDVKM. Trimming pared 7 bases from V and 0 bases from J, leaving 13 bases between. The length of the CDR3 is 14 residues. CDR3 protein: CASTSRVSSYEQYF. The CDR3 DNA reads as TGTGCCAGCACCTCTCGGGTCAGCTCCTACGAGCAGTACTTC.

The V and J genes are TRBV7-9 and TRBJ1-2, with D uncertain. Germline loops: CDR1 SEHNR, CDR2 FQNEAQ (reference sequence). The V and J ends lost 1 base and 6 bases respectively, with 6 bases between them. The CDR3 sequence is 12 residues long. The CDR3 reads CASSLVRDGYTF. CDR3 in DNA: TGTGCCAGCAGCTTAGTCCGGGATGGCTACACCTTC. Complete variable domain (other parts from reference TRBV7-9 and TRBJ1-2): DTGVSQNPRHKITKRGQNVTFRCDPISEHNRLYWYRQTLGQGPEFLTYFQNEAQLEKSRLLSDRFSAERPKGSFSTLEIQRTEQGDSAMYLCASSLVRDGYTFGSGTRLTVV.

The gene calls are TRBV7-2 and TRBJ2-3; no firm D call. The CDR3 contains 15 residues. CDR1 is SGHTA, CDR2 FQGNSA, per germline. V lost 4 bases and J 0 bases, leaving 11 bases between the germline ends. As DNA, the CDR3 is TGTGCCAGCAGCTCCAGGCGCAAAAGCACAGATACGCAGTATTTT. This codes for CASSSRRKSTDTQYF.

This clone has just one count. The rearrangement uses TRBV7-2 and TRBJ2-5, with 7 bases fitting TRBD2. The junction had 11 bases not matched to a gene; V was cut back by 7 bases and J by 3 bases. The CDR3 length is 15 residues. Germline values: CDR1 SGHTA, CDR2 FQGNSA. The CDR3 coding sequence is TGTGCCAGCACCCCACTGGGAGCGGGAAAAGAGACCCAGTACTTC. As protein: CASTPLGAGKETQYF.

The rearrangement joins TRBV7-8 to TRBJ2-7; 7 nucleotides align to TRBD1. V lost 5 bases to trimming and J lost 4 bases; unmatched junction nucleotides: 17. Per the germline V gene, CDR1 is SGHVS and CDR2 is FQNEAQ. CDR3 length: 17 amino acids. CDR3 DNA sequence: TGTGCCAGCAGCGCGGGCCCTCGCTCAGGGGGTTTTTACGAGCAGTACTTC. This sequence encodes CASSAGPRSGGFYEQYF. Looking up the rest from reference TRBV7-8 and TRBJ2-7 gives the full variable domain: GAGVSQSPRYKVAKRGQDVALRCDPISGHVSLFWYQQALGQGPEFLTYFQNEAQLDKSGLPSDRFFAERPEGSVSTLKIQRTQQEDSAVYLCASSAGPRSGGFYEQYFGPGTRLTVT.

The CDR3 spells CASSATGYSNQPQHF. In DNA form, the CDR3 reads TGTGCCAGCAGTGCTACGGGTTATAGCAATCAGCCCCAGCATTTT. The chain couples TRBV6-1 to TRBJ1-5; no clear D. V lost 4 bases to trimming and J lost 0 bases, with 10 bases between them. The CDR3 consists of 15 residues. Germline loops: CDR1 MNHNS, CDR2 SASEGT.